The count of the clone carrying this T cell receptor (beta chain) is one. V shed 6 bases and J shed 0 bases, with 18 bases lying between them. Germline V CDR1 and CDR2: MNHGY, SAAAGT. CDR3 length equals 17 residues. These data are taken from a study of blood T cell repertoires in COVID-19. Here immunoSEQ multiplex PCR was the method, and the copy in TCRdb shows in-frame clones only, minus some. This sample has roughly 180,000 clones; roughly 77% occur once, and the top ten carry 12%. Enrolment of Seattle patients took place during active infection, and they were followed longitudinally. Sequencing was done on a sample of peripheral blood. V gene TRBV6-8 combines with J gene TRBJ1-3; D is perhaps TRBD1 (5 bases). This sequence originates from a woman older than 75 with COVID-19, enrolled during active disease. The CDR3 coding sequence is TGTGCCAGCAGGACAGTCCGCCAAATTTTCTCTGGAAACACCATATATTTT. Translated, it gives CASRTVRQIFSGNTIYF.